This TCR beta chain was retrieved from a study of cytomegalovirus exposure and HLA in healthy donors. Broader study findings: Testing in vitro showed a few CMV-associated chains specific for CMV antigens. In a later analysis, several top co-occurrence clusters appeared linked to parvovirus B19, influenza, CMV and Epstein-Barr virus.

In the PCR, 60 Vbeta and 13 Jbeta primers were used. Using immunoSEQ multiplex PCR, the repertoire was profiled, and TCRdb retains in-frame clones only, with some absent. In the table there are approximately 190,000 clones, about 90% of which are singletons. This clone has only one observation. Its target is unknown. Trimming pared 1 base from V and 4 bases from J, leaving 13 bases between. The CDR3 has 15 amino acids. The germline CDR1 and CDR2 sequences are SGHAT and FQNNGV. V is TRBV11-2 and J is TRBJ1-1; no clear D. The sequenced sample consisted of PBMCs. The receptor was isolated from a boy younger than 10 in good health and CMV-seronegative. The CDR3 region is CASSLVLGSSTEAFF. The CDR3, as DNA: TGTGCCAGCAGCTTAGTTCTAGGCTCGAGCACTGAAGCTTTCTTT.